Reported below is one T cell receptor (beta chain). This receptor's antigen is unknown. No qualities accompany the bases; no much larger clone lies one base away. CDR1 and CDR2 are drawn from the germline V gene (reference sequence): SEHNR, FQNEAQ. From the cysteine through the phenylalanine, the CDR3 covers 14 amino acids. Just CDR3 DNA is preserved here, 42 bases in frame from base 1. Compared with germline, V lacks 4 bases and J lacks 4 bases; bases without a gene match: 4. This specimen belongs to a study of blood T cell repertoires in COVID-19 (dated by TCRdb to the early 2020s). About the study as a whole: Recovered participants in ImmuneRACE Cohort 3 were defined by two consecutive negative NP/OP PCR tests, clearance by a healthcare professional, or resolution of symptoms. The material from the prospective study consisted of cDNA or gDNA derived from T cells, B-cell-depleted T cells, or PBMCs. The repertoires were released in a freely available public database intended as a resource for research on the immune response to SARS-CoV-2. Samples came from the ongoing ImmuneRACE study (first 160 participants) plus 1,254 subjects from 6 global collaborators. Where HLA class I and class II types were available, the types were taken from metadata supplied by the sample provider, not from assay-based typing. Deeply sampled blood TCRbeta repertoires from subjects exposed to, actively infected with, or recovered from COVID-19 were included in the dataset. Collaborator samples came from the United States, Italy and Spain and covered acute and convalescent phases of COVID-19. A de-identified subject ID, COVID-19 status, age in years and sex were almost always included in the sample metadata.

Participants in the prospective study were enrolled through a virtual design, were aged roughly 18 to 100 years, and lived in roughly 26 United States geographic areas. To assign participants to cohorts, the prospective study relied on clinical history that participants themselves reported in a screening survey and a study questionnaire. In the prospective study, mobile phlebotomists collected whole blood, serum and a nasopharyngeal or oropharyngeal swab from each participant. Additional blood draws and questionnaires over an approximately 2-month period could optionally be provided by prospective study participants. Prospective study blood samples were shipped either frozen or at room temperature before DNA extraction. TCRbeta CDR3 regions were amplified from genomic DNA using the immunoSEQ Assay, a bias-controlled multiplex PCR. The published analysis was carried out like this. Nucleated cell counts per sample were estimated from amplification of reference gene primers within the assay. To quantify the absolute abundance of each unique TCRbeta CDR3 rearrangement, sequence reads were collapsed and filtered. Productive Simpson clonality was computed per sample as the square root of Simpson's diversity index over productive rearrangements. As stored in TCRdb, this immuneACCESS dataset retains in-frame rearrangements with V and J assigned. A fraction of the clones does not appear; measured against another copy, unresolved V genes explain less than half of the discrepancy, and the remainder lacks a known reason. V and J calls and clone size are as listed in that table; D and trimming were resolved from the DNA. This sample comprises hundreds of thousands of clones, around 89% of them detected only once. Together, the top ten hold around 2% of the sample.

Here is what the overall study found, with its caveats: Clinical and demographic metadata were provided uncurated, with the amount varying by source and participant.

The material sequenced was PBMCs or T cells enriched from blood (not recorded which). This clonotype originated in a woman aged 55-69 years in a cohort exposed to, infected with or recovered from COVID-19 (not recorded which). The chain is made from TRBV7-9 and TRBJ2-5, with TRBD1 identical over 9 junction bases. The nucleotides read TGTGCCAGCAGCTGGGGACAGGGCGGAGAGACCCAGTACTTC. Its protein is CASSWGQGGETQYF.